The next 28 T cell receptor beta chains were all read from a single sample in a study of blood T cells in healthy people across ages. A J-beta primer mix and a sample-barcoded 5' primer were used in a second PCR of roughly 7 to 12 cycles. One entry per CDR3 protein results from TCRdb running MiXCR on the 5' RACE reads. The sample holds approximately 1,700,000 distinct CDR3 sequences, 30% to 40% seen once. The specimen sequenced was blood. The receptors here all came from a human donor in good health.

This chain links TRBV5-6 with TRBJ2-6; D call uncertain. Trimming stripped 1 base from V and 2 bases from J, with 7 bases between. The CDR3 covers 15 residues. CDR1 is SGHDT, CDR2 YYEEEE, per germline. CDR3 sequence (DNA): TGTGCCAGCAGCTTGTTGCAGACTGGGGCCAACGTCCTGACTTTC. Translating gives CASSLLQTGANVLTF.

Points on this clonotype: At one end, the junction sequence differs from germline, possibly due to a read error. Written as DNA, the CDR3 is TGTGTCATCAGTGATTTGGAAGATACGCAGTATTTT. This gives the protein CVISDLEDTQYF. The chain recombines TRBV10-3 with TRBJ2-3, with D hard to call. Germline loops: CDR1 ENHRY, CDR2 SYGVKD. The CDR3 is 12 residues long.

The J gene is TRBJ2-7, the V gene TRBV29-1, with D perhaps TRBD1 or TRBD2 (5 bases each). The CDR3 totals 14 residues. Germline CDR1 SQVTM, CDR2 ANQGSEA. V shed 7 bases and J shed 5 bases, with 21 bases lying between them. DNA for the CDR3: TGCAGCGCCTACGGGGCAGGGCAGCCCCACGAGCAGTACTTC. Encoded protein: CSAYGAGQPHEQYF.

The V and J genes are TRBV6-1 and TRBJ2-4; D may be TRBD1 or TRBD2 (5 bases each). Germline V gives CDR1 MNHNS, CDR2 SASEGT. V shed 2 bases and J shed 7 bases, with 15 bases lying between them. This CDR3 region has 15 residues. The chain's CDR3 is CASSESAWGSNIQYF. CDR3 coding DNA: TGTGCCAGCAGTGAATCGGCTTGGGGGAGTAACATTCAGTACTTC.

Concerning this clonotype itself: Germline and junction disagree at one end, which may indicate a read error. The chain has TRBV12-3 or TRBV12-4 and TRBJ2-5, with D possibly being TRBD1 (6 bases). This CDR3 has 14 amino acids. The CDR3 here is CASSPEGGEDTPYF. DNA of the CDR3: TGTGCCAGCAGTCCCGAAGGGGGAGAAGATACCCCGTACTTC.

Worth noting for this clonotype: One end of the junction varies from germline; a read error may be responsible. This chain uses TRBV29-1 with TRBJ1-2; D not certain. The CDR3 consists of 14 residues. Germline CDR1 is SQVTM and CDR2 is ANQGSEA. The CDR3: CSVELRALNYDYTF. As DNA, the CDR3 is TGCAGCGTTGAATTGAGGGCCCTCAACTATGACTACACCTTC.

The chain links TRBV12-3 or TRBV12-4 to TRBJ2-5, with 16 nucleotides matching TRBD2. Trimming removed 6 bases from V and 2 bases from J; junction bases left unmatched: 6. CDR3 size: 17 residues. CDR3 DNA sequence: TGTGCCAGCAGAAGGGGACTAGCGGGGGGGATACAAGAGACCCAGTACTTC. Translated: CASRRGLAGGIQETQYF.

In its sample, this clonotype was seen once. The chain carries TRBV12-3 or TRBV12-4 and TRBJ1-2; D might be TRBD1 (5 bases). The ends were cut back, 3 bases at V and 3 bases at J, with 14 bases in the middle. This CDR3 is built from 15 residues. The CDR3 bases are TGTGCCAGCAGTTTTTTCCGGACAAGGGACTATGGCTACACCTTC. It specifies CASSFFRTRDYGYTF.

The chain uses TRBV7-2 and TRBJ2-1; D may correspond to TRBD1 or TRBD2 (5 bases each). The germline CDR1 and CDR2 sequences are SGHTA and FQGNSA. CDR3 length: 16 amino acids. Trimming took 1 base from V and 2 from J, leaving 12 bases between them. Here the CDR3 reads CASSLVGETAYNEQFF. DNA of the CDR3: TGTGCCAGCAGCTTAGTAGGGGAGACAGCCTACAATGAGCAGTTCTTC.

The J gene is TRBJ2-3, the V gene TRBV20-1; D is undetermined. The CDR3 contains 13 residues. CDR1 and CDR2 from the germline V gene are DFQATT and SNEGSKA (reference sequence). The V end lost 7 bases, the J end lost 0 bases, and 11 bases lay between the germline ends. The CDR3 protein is CSEGLTSTDTQYF. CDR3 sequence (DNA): TGCAGTGAAGGTCTAACCAGCACAGATACGCAGTATTTT.

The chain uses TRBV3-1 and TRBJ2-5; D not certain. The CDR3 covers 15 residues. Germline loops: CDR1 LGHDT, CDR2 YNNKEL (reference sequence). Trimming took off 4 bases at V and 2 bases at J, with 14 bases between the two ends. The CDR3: CASSPPKRWQETQYF. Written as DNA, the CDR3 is TGTGCCAGCAGCCCCCCAAAGCGATGGCAAGAGACCCAGTACTTC.

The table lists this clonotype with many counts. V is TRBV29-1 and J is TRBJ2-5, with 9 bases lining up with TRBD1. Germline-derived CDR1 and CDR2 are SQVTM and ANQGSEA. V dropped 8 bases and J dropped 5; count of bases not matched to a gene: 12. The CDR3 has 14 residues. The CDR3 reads CSINPDRGRETQYF. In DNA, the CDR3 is TGCAGCATTAATCCCGACAGGGGGAGGGAGACCCAGTACTTC.

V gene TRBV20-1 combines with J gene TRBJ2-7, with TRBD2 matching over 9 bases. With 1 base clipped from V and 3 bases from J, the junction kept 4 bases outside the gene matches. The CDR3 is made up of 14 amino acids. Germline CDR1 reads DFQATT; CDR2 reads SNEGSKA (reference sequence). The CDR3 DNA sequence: TGCAGTGCTAGAGGCGCAGCGGGGGGCTACGAGCAGTACTTC. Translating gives CSARGAAGGYEQYF.

The CDR3 reads CASSLFPRGVGNEQFF. In DNA form, the CDR3 reads TGCGCCAGCAGCTTATTCCCTCGGGGGGTGGGCAATGAGCAGTTCTTC. The genes are TRBV5-1 and TRBJ2-1, with 7 bases fitting TRBD2. The germline V gene encodes CDR1 SGHRS and CDR2 YFSETQ. CDR3 size: 16 residues. Unmatched junction bases numbered 11, after V lost 2 bases and J lost 6 bases.

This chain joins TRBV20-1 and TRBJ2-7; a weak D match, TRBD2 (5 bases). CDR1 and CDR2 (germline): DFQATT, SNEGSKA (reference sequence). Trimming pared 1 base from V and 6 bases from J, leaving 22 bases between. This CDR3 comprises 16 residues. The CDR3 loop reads CSARAVGDSSPGEQYF. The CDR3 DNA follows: TGCAGTGCTAGAGCAGTGGGAGACTCCTCGCCTGGCGAGCAGTACTTC.

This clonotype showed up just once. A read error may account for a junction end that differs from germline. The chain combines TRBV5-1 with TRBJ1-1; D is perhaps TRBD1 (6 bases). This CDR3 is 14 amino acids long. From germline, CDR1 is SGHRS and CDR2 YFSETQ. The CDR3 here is CASSPVEGGTGAFF. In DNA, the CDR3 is TGCGCCAGCAGCCCAGTGGAGGGGGGCACTGGAGCTTTCTTT.

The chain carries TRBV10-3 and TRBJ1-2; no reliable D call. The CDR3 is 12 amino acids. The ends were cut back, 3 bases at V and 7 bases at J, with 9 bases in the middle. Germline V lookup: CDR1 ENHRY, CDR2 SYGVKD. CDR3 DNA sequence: TGTGCCATCAGTGATCGGCCGATTGGCTACACCTTC. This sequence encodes CAISDRPIGYTF.

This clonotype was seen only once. The CDR3 loop reads CASSFGQIYQPQHF. CDR3 sequence (DNA): TGTGCCAGCAGCTTTGGACAGATTTATCAGCCCCAGCATTTT. The chain links TRBV5-5 to TRBJ1-5, with D perhaps TRBD1 (6 bases). V lost 2 bases and J 5 bases, leaving 11 bases between the germline ends. The germline V gene has CDR1 SGHKS and CDR2 YYEKEE (reference sequence). This CDR3 is 14 amino acids long.

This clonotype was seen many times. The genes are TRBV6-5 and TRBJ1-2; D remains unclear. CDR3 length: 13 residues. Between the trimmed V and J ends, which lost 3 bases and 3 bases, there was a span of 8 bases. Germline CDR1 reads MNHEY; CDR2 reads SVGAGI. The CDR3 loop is CASSYAGDYGYTF. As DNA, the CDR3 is TGTGCCAGCAGTTATGCCGGGGACTATGGCTACACCTTC.

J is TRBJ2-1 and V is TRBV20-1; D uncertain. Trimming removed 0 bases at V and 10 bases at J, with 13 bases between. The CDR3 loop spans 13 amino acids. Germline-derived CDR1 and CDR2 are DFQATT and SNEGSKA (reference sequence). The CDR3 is CSARDVLTAEQFF. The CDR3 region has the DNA TGCAGTGCTAGAGATGTCCTAACTGCGGAGCAGTTCTTC.

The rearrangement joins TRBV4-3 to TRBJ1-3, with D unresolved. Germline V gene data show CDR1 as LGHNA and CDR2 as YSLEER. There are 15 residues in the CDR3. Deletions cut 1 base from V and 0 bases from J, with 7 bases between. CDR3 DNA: TGCGCCAGCAGCCAAGGAGGGTACTCTGGAAACACCATATATTTT. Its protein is CASSQGGYSGNTIYF.

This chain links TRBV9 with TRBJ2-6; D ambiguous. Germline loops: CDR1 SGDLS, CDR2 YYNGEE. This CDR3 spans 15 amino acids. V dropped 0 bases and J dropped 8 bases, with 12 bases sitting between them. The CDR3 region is CASSVDLGFPNVLTF. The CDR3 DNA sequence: TGTGCCAGCAGCGTAGATTTGGGTTTTCCCAACGTCCTGACTTTC.

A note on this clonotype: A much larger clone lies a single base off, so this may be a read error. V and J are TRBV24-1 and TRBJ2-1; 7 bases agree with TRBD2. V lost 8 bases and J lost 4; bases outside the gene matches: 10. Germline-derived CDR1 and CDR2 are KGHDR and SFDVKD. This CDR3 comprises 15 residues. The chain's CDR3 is CATTAGRVRYNEQFF. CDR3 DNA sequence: TGTGCCACCACCGCTGGGAGGGTAAGATACAATGAGCAGTTCTTC.

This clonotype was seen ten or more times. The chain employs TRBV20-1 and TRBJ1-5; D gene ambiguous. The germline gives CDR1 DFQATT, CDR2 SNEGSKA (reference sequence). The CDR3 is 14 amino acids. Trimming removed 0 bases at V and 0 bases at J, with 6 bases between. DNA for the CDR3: TGCAGTGCTAGAGATCTGAATAGCAATCAGCCCCAGCATTTT. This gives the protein CSARDLNSNQPQHF.

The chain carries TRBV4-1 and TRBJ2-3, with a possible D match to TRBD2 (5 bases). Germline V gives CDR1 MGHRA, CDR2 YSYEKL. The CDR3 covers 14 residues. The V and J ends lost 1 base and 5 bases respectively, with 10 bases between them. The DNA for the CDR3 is TGCGCCAGCAGCCAAGTACACGGGGTAGATACGCAGTATTTT. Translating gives CASSQVHGVDTQYF.

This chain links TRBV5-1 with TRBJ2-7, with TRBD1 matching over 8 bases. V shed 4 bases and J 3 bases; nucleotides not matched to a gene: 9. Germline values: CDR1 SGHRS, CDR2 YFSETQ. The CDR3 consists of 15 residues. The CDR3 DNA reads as TGCGCCAGCAGCCGGGGACAGGCCAGGGACTACGAGCAGTACTTC. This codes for CASSRGQARDYEQYF.

This CDR3 reads CASSSDQSYYTEAFF. The CDR3 nucleotides read TGCGCCAGCAGCAGCGACCAGAGCTATTACACTGAAGCTTTCTTT. This chain uses TRBV5-1 with TRBJ1-1; no reliable D call. With 4 bases removed from V and 3 bases from J, the gap between germline ends came to 16 bases. The CDR3 is made up of 15 amino acids. CDR1 is SGHRS and CDR2 is YFSETQ in the germline V gene.

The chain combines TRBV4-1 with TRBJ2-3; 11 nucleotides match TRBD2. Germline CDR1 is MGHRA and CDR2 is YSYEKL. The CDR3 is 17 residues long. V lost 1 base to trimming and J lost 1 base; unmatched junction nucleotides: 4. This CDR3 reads CASSQGGTSGGTDTQYF. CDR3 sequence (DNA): TGCGCCAGCAGCCAAGGGGGGACTAGCGGAGGCACAGATACGCAGTATTTT.